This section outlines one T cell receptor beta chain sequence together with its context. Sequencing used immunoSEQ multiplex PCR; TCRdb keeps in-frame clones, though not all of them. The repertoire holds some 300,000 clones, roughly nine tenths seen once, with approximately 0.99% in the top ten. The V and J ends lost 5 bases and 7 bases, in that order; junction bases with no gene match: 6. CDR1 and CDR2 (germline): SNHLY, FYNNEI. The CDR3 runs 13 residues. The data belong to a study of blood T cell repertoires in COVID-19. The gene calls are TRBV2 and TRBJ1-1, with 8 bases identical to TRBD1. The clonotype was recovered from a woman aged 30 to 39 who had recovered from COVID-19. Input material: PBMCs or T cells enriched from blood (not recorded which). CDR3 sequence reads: CASSYTGGSEAFF. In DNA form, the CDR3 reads TGTGCCAGCAGTTATACAGGGGGGAGTGAAGCTTTCTTT.